Described below is a single T cell receptor (beta chain) sequence and its context. Its antigen is unknown. No much larger clone exists at a distance of one base, and base qualities are not known. Participants in the prospective study were aged about 18 to 95 years, lived in 24 United States geographic areas, and enrolled through a virtual design. To assign participants to cohorts, the prospective study relied on clinical history that participants themselves reported in a screening survey and a study questionnaire. Recovered participants in ImmuneRACE Cohort 3 were defined by two consecutive negative NP/OP PCR tests, clearance by a healthcare professional, or resolution of symptoms. In the prospective study, mobile phlebotomists collected whole blood, serum and a nasopharyngeal or oropharyngeal swab from each participant. Participants in the prospective study had the option to provide additional blood draws and questionnaires over a roughly two-month period. Blood samples from the prospective study were shipped frozen or at room temperature prior to DNA extraction.

The immunoSEQ Assay, a bias-controlled multiplex PCR, was used to amplify TCRbeta CDR3 regions from genomic DNA. Per the authors' processing: The number of nucleated cells in each sample was estimated by amplification of reference gene primers within the assay. To quantify the absolute abundance of each unique TCRbeta CDR3 rearrangement, sequence reads were collapsed and filtered. For each sample, productive Simpson clonality was calculated as the square root of Simpson's diversity index over productive rearrangements. The table was pulled from immuneACCESS by TCRdb, which kept in-frame rearrangements only. Such tables lose some clones; where checked, under half of the loss comes from unresolved V genes, and the rest has no known cause. That table supplies the V and J calls and clone size; D and trimming were determined from the DNA. Across this sample there are over 200,000 clones, with 84% seen only once. The ten top clones hold less than 2% of the sample.

These data come from a study of blood T cell repertoires in COVID-19 (dated by TCRdb to 2020 to 2021). About the full investigation: Samples from collaborators originated in the United States, Italy and Spain and spanned both the acute and convalescent phases of COVID-19. Sample metadata almost always included a de-identified subject ID, COVID-19 status, age in years and sex. The samples were drawn from the first 160 participants of the ongoing ImmuneRACE study and from 1,254 subjects provided by 6 global collaborators. The prospective study material was composed of cDNA or gDNA derived from T cells, B-cell-depleted T cells, or PBMCs. Subjects who had been exposed to COVID-19, were actively infected with it, or had recovered from it provided the deeply sampled blood TCRbeta repertoires that made up the dataset. The repertoires were released in a freely available public database intended as a resource for research on the immune response to SARS-CoV-2. Where available, HLA class I and class II types were taken from metadata supplied by the sample provider and were not determined by assay-based typing.

The investigation overall reported the following: The quantity of clinical and demographic metadata differed by source and by participant and was supplied without curation.

The CDR3 measures 13 amino acids from cysteine to phenylalanine. The retained sequence is limited to the CDR3, 39 bases, with the frame set at the first base. The CDR1 and CDR2 encoded by the germline V gene are KGHSH and LQKENI. V and J are truncated by 4 bases and 1 base respectively, leaving an intervening sequence of 7 bases. Recombination linked TRBV18 to TRBJ1-1; a confident D gene designation cannot be given. What was sequenced was PBMCs or T cells enriched from blood (not recorded which). This TCR came from a man aged 55-75 years who had recovered from COVID-19. The CDR3 loop reads CASSLTPNTEAFF. The nucleotide sequence reads TGTGCCAGCTCACTAACACCGAACACTGAAGCTTTCTTT.